The 27 T cell receptor beta chains in this list originate from one sample, sequenced in a study of T cells in Graves' hyperthyroidism and ophthalmopathy. RNA transcripts provided the source from which TCR beta CDR3 regions were amplified. HTBI primers were the set used in a first-round RT-PCR of the TCR CDR3. TCRdb recomputed calls from the multiplex PCR reads with MiXCR, one row per CDR3 protein. This sample has approximately 600,000 distinct CDR3 sequences; around 14% occur once, and the top ten carry under 7%. What was sequenced was blood. The receptors derive from a young woman with Graves' hyperthyroidism that later progressed to Graves' ophthalmopathy.

This chain links TRBV2 with TRBJ1-6; the match to TRBD1 covers 9 bases. J was trimmed by 8 bases and V by 6 bases; bases with no gene match: 11. Germline V gene lookup returns CDR1 SNHLY and CDR2 FYNNEI. CDR3 length equals 16 residues. This CDR3 reads CASSNRNRGLDSPLHF. The CDR3 coding sequence is TGTGCCAGCAGCAATAGAAACAGGGGGCTCGATTCACCCCTCCACTTT. Filled out from reference TRBV2 and TRBJ1-6, the complete variable domain reads EPEVTQTPSHQVTQMGQEVILRCVPISNHLYFYWYRQILGQKVEFLVSFYNNEISEKSEIFDDQFSVERPDGSNFTLKIRSTKLEDSAMYFCASSNRNRGLDSPLHFGNGTRLTVT.

This clonotype was observed a few times. The rearrangement uses TRBV28 and TRBJ1-2, with D perhaps TRBD1 (5 bases). The CDR3 loop spans 15 amino acids. Trimming cost V 3 bases and J 2 bases, with 13 bases left between them. The germline gives CDR1 MDHEN, CDR2 SYDVKM. The CDR3 sequence: CASSFKGAGNYGYTF. The CDR3 region has the DNA TGTGCCAGCAGTTTCAAAGGGGCGGGCAACTATGGCTACACCTTC.

This clonotype occurred a few times. The chain combines TRBV10-3 with TRBJ2-1; 7 bases are shared with TRBD1. The CDR3 sequence is 15 residues long. In germline, CDR1 is ENHRY, CDR2 SYGVKD. V lost 2 bases, J lost 6 bases, and 7 bases stayed unmatched. The CDR3 DNA follows: TGTGCCATCAGTGAGCCGAGACAGGGTTTCAATGAGCAGTTCTTC. As protein: CAISEPRQGFNEQFF.

The chain couples TRBV19 to TRBJ2-1; D is perhaps TRBD2 (6 bases). Trimming took off 2 bases at V and 7 bases at J, with 12 bases between the two ends. Germline CDR1 LNHDA, CDR2 SQIVND (reference sequence). The CDR3 contains 14 residues. The CDR3 sequence is CASSITGSGNEQFF. DNA of the CDR3: TGTGCCAGTAGTATAACCGGGAGCGGGAATGAGCAGTTCTTC.

This clonotype came up a few times. The chain uses TRBV19 and TRBJ2-6; 13 bases are a match to TRBD2. The CDR3 loop spans 23 amino acids. Germline values: CDR1 LNHDA, CDR2 SQIVND (reference sequence). The J segment lost 1 base and the V segment lost 0 bases, leaving 15 bases of the junction unmatched. The CDR3 region is CASSIELLAGGGIIWSGANVLTF. CDR3 sequence (DNA): TGTGCCAGTAGTATAGAACTACTAGCGGGAGGGGGAATTATTTGGTCTGGGGCCAACGTCCTGACTTTC.

This clonotype occurred a few times. The chain joins TRBV19 to TRBJ2-1, with D possibly matching TRBD1 (5 bases). Germline CDR1 LNHDA, CDR2 SQIVND (reference sequence). CDR3 length: 12 amino acids. The V and J ends lost 10 bases and 9 bases respectively, with 16 bases between them. Here the CDR3 DNA reads TGTGCCACAAACGGCATGGGGCCTGAGCAGTTCTTC. Translating gives CATNGMGPEQFF.

This clonotype was recorded at least ten times. The rearrangement links TRBV11-2 to TRBJ2-1, with TRBD1 matching 7 bases. Trimming cost V 5 bases and J 6 bases; bases outside gene matches: 7. The CDR3 is 14 residues long. The germline V gene encodes CDR1 SGHAT and CDR2 FQNNGV. This chain's CDR3 is CASSPGQISNEQFF. CDR3 nucleotides: TGTGCCAGCAGCCCGGGACAGATCTCCAATGAGCAGTTCTTC.

This clonotype was counted ten times or more. This chain connects TRBV20-1 to TRBJ2-1; TRBD2 matches at 7 bases. Trimming cost V 0 bases and J 1 base; bases outside gene matches: 3. The length of the CDR3 is 15 residues. Germline CDR1 is DFQATT and CDR2 is SNEGSKA (reference sequence). CDR3 DNA: TGCAGTGCTAGAGATCACGGGAGGTCCTACAATGAGCAGTTCTTC. Its protein product is CSARDHGRSYNEQFF.

The rearrangement links TRBV30 to TRBJ1-3; D call uncertain. This CDR3 is 17 amino acids long. Between the trimmed V and J ends, which lost 1 base and 0 bases, there was a span of 16 bases. Germline CDR1 GTSNPN, CDR2 SVGIG (reference sequence). Here the CDR3 DNA reads TGTGCCTGGAGTGGGGTAGATCCGGACTACTCTGGAAACACCATATATTTT. Residues: CAWSGVDPDYSGNTIYF.

This clonotype has more than one count but fewer than ten. This may come from a read error, since a much larger clone is one base off. The genes are TRBV7-9 and TRBJ2-2, with TRBD2 matching over 7 bases. The ends lost 6 bases at V and 7 bases at J; junction bases unmatched: 8. The CDR3 consists of 14 residues. The germline gives CDR1 SEHNR, CDR2 FQNEAQ (reference sequence). The chain's CDR3 is CASSPRREYGELFF. As DNA, the CDR3 is TGTGCCAGCAGTCCAAGGCGGGAGTACGGGGAGCTGTTTTTT.

This clonotype was found many times. The V gene is TRBV7-2, the J gene TRBJ1-2; D gene ambiguous. This CDR3 is built from 11 residues. In germline, CDR1 is SGHTA, CDR2 FQGNSA. Trimming took off 4 bases at V and 8 bases at J, with 8 bases between the two ends. CDR3 amino acids: CASSSKWGYTF. As DNA, the CDR3 is TGTGCCAGCAGCTCCAAGTGGGGCTACACCTTC.

This clonotype came up many times. This chain links TRBV7-2 with TRBJ1-1; the match to TRBD1 covers 7 bases. V trimming: 5 bases; J trimming: 1 base; junction bases outside the gene matches: 13. Per the germline V gene, CDR1 is SGHTA and CDR2 is FQGNSA. The CDR3 consists of 17 residues. CDR3: CASSPLSGTAANTEAFF. Written as DNA, the CDR3 is TGTGCCAGCAGCCCTCTAAGCGGGACAGCAGCGAACACTGAAGCTTTCTTT.

In this sample, this clonotype turned up many times. The CDR3 reads CASSPTDRRETQYF. The CDR3 coding sequence is TGTGCCAGCTCACCAACCGACAGGCGGGAGACCCAGTACTTC. J is TRBJ2-5 and V is TRBV18, with D possibly TRBD1 on 6 matching bases. Germline assignment: CDR1 KGHSH and CDR2 LQKENI. V shed 2 bases and J shed 5 bases, with 12 bases lying between them. The CDR3 sequence is 14 residues long.

This clonotype was seen ten or more times. The V gene is TRBV12-3 or TRBV12-4, the J gene TRBJ2-2; TRBD1 aligns across 9 bases. The junction had 4 bases not matched to a gene; V was cut back by 3 bases and J by 5 bases. This CDR3 is built from 15 residues. In DNA form, the CDR3 reads TGTGCCAGCAGTTTCGGGACAGGGAGGACCGGGGAGCTGTTTTTT. Residues: CASSFGTGRTGELFF.

This clonotype was recorded at least ten times. J is TRBJ1-4 and V is TRBV28; D is possibly TRBD1 (6 bases). The V gene lost 4 bases and the J gene lost 8 bases, with 14 bases spanning the gap. Germline-derived CDR1 and CDR2 are MDHEN and SYDVKM. CDR3 length: 14 residues. CDR3 DNA sequence: TGTGCCAGCAGTTACGGGGGGGCTGGGGAAAAACTGTTTTTT. This sequence encodes CASSYGGAGEKLFF. The whole variable domain, filled in from reference TRBV28 and TRBJ1-4, reads DVKVTQSSRYLVKRTGEKVFLECVQDMDHENMFWYRQDPGLGLRLIYFSYDVKMKEKGDIPEGYSVSREKKERFSLILESASTNQTSMYLCASSYGGAGEKLFFGSGTQLSVL.

This clonotype was found many times. The CDR3 DNA reads as TGTGCCAGCGGTAGAGCGCAAGACAAAGAGACCCAGTACTTC. Amino acid sequence: CASGRAQDKETQYF. This sequence joins TRBV27 and TRBJ2-5; unclear D gene. The CDR3 is 14 residues long. With 8 bases removed from V and 3 bases from J, the gap between germline ends came to 16 bases. In germline, CDR1 is MNHEY, CDR2 SMNVEV (reference sequence).

This clonotype was seen repeatedly, ten times or more. V gene TRBV18 combines with J gene TRBJ2-5; D may be TRBD1 (5 bases). CDR3 size: 14 residues. V was trimmed by 1 base and J by 1 base, leaving 7 bases between them. The V gene's germline CDR1 is KGHSH and CDR2 LQKENI. Here the CDR3 DNA reads TGTGCCAGCTCACCACGGGGCAGCCAAGAGACCCAGTACTTC. Its translation: CASSPRGSQETQYF.

This clonotype occurred many times. The chain couples TRBV24-1 to TRBJ2-5; D is possibly TRBD1 (6 bases). The V end was cut by 6 bases, the J end by 11 bases, with 12 bases between. CDR1 is KGHDR and CDR2 is SFDVKD in the germline V gene. The CDR3 consists of 11 residues. The CDR3 is CATSSGGVQYF. DNA of the CDR3: TGTGCCACCAGTTCTGGGGGCGTACAGTACTTC.

The rearrangement uses TRBV12-3 or TRBV12-4 and TRBJ1-5, with 7 bases identical to TRBD1. The CDR3 has 16 residues. V trimming: 6 bases; J trimming: 4 bases; junction bases outside the gene matches: 12. The CDR3 DNA reads TGTGCCAGCAGCCCCCCCGGGCAGGGGGGGAATCAGCCCCAGCATTTT. This gives the protein CASSPPGQGGNQPQHF.

This clonotype was detected many times. The genes are TRBV12-3 or TRBV12-4 and TRBJ1-1; possibly TRBD1 for D (6 bases). V lost 3 bases, J lost 8 bases, and 7 bases lay in between. CDR3 length equals 11 residues. CDR3 sequence (DNA): TGTGCCAGCAGTTTTCAGGGGGAAGCTTTCTTT. This sequence encodes CASSFQGEAFF.

This clonotype was observed many times. The chain links TRBV6-1 to TRBJ2-3; 15 bases are shared with TRBD2. Germline V gene data show CDR1 as MNHNS and CDR2 as SASEGT. V trimming: 8 bases; J trimming: 9 bases; junction bases outside the gene matches: 18. The CDR3 contains 18 residues. The CDR3 loop is CASFPLGGLAGGPLTQYF. CDR3 nucleotide sequence: TGTGCCAGCTTCCCCTTGGGAGGACTAGCGGGAGGGCCGTTGACGCAGTATTTT.

This clonotype was recorded at least ten times. The chain joins TRBV20-1 to TRBJ2-1; 13 nucleotides match TRBD2. Trimming at V came to 0 bases and at J to 8 bases, leaving 7 bases not matched to a gene. The CDR3 has 16 amino acids. CDR1 is DFQATT, CDR2 SNEGSKA, per germline (reference sequence). The CDR3 region has the DNA TGCAGTGCTAGAGATCCGGGACTAGCGGGAACGGATGAGCAGTTCTTC. Protein: CSARDPGLAGTDEQFF.

This clonotype was detected many times. The chain joins TRBV19 to TRBJ1-5, with 7 bases identical to TRBD1. CDR3 length: 15 residues. From germline, CDR1 is LNHDA and CDR2 SQIVND (reference sequence). The V and J ends lost 5 bases and 1 base, in that order; junction bases with no gene match: 5. This CDR3 reads CASSSGQASNQPQHF. In DNA, the CDR3 is TGTGCCAGTAGTTCAGGACAGGCGAGCAATCAGCCCCAGCATTTT.

This clonotype was detected many times. The rearrangement joins TRBV27 to TRBJ2-3; no clear D gene. Trimming cost V 5 bases and J 2 bases, with 20 bases left between them. This CDR3 spans 17 amino acids. Germline V gene lookup returns CDR1 MNHEY and CDR2 SMNVEV (reference sequence). For the CDR3, the DNA is TGTGCCAGCAGTCCCCCCCGCGGCCTAATCTACACAGATACGCAGTATTTT. Translating gives CASSPPRGLIYTDTQYF.

This clonotype was counted at least ten times. This chain connects TRBV5-1 to TRBJ2-2, with 11 bases identical to TRBD2. The CDR3 spans 19 residues. From germline, CDR1 is SGHRS and CDR2 YFSETQ. Trimming removed 2 bases from V and 0 bases from J; junction bases left unmatched: 9. DNA for the CDR3: TGCGCCAGCAGCTTATCCGGGACTAGCGGACTCGCGAACACCGGGGAGCTGTTTTTT. As protein: CASSLSGTSGLANTGELFF.

This clonotype was observed a handful of times. In DNA form, the CDR3 reads TGTGCCTGGAGTGTACGACTAGCGGGAAACAATGAGCAGTTCTTC. It codes for CAWSVRLAGNNEQFF. The genes are TRBV30 and TRBJ2-1, with 11 positions matching TRBD2. Trimming took 0 bases from V and 5 from J; bases not matched to a gene: 3. The CDR3 is made up of 15 amino acids. The germline V gene encodes CDR1 GTSNPN and CDR2 SVGIG (reference sequence).

This clonotype was observed a handful of times. The chain has TRBV7-9 and TRBJ1-6; D ambiguous. Germline loops: CDR1 SEHNR, CDR2 FQNEAQ (reference sequence). This CDR3 comprises 14 residues. V was cut by 2 bases and J by 9 bases, with 11 bases left in between. CDR3 coding DNA: TGTGCCAGCAGCTTACCGGCGGGTGGTTCACCCCTCCACTTT. This gives the protein CASSLPAGGSPLHF.